This T cell receptor beta chain was documented in a study of cytomegalovirus exposure and HLA in healthy donors. Study summary: In a previous analysis, 110 million or so unique TCR beta sequences were found from some 200 million T cells.

Points from the study as a whole: The authors enumerated over 150 TCR beta chains as linked to cytomegalovirus.

13 Jbeta primers and 60 Vbeta primers were used for the PCR. This table comes from immunoSEQ multiplex PCR, and its TCRdb copy is limited to in-frame clones, with some not included. Altogether about 120,000 clones are present, 60% to 85% being singletons, with the ten largest covering approximately 3.5%. From germline, CDR1 is MGHRA and CDR2 YSYEKL. The V end was cut by 4 bases, the J end by 4 bases, with 25 bases between. This CDR3 region has 18 residues. As regards this clone: The target antigen is unknown.

The sequence came from a woman aged 25-40 years in good health and CMV-seropositive. The genes are TRBV4-1 and TRBJ1-2; no firm D call. The specimen sequenced was PBMCs. CDR3 protein: CASSRFPTAIFSLYGYTF. The CDR3 DNA follows: TGCGCCAGCAGCCGGTTTCCCACAGCCATTTTCTCTCTCTATGGCTACACCTTC.